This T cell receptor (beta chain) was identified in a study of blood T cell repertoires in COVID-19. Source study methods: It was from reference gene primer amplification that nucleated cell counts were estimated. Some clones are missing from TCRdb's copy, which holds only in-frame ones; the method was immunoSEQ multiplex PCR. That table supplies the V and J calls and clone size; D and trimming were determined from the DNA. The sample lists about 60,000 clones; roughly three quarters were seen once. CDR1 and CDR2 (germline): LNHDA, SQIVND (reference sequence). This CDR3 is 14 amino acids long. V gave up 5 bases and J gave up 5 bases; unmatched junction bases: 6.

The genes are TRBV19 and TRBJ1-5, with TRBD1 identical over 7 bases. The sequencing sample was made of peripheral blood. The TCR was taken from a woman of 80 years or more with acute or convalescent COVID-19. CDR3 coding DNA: TGTGCCAGTAGTTATGGGACAGTCTATCAGCCCCAGCATTTT. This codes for CASSYGTVYQPQHF.